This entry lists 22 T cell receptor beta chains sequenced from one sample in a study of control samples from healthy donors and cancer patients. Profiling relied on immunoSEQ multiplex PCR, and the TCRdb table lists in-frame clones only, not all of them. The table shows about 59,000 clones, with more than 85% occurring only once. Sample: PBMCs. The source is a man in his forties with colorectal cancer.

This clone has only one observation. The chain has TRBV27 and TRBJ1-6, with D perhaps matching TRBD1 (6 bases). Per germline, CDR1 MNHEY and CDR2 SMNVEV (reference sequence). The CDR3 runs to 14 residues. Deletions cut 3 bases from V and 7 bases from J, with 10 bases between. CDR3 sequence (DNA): TGTGCCAGCAGTTTGGCAGGGGCAAATTCACCCCTCCACTTT. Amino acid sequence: CASSLAGANSPLHF.

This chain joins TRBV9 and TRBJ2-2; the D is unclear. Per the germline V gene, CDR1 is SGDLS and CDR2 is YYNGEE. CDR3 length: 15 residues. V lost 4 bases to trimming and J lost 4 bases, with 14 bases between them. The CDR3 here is CASSPSLAATGELFF. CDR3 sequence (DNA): TGTGCCAGCAGCCCTAGTCTGGCAGCCACCGGGGAGCTGTTTTTT.

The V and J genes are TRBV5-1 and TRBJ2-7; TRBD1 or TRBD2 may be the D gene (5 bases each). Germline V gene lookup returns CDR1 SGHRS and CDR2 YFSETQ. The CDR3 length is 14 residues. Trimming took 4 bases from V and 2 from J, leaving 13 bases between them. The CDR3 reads CASSPSGATYEQYF. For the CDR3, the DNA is TGCGCCAGCAGCCCATCCGGGGCCACCTACGAGCAGTACTTC.

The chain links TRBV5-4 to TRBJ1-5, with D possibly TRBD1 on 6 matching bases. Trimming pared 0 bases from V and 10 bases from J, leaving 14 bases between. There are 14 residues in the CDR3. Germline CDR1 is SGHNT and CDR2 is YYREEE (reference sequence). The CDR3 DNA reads TGTGCCAGCAGCTTGGGCGGGGGGCTCGGCCCCCAGCATTTT. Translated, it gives CASSLGGGLGPQHF.

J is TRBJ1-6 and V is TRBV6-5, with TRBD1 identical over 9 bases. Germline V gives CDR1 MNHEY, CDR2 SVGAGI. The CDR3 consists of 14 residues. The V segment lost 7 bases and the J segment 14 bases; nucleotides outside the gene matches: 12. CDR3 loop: CASITRDREKTLHF. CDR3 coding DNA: TGTGCCAGCATAACCCGGGACAGGGAAAAAACCCTCCACTTT.

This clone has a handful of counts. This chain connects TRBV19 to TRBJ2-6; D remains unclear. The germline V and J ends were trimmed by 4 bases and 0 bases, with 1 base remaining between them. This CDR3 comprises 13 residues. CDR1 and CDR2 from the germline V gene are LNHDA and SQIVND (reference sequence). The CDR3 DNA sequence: TGTGCCAGTAGTAGCTCTGGGGCCAACGTCCTGACTTTC. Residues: CASSSSGANVLTF. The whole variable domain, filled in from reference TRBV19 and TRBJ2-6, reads DGGITQSPKYLFRKEGQNVTLSCEQNLNHDAMYWYRQDPGQGLRLIYYSQIVNDFQKGDIAEGYSVSREKKESFPLTVTSAQKNPTAFYLCASSSSGANVLTFGAGSRLTVL.

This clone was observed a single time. The CDR3, as DNA: TGTGCCAGCAGTCAGACTGTTGACAGGCCGAAAGCCAAAAACATTCAGTACTTC. Residues: CASSQTVDRPKAKNIQYF. This chain connects TRBV6-2 or TRBV6-3 to TRBJ2-4; the D gene is possibly TRBD1 (6 bases). V was clipped by 5 bases and J by 0 bases, with 20 bases between them. This CDR3 spans 18 amino acids. From germline, CDR1 is MNHEY and CDR2 SVGEGT.

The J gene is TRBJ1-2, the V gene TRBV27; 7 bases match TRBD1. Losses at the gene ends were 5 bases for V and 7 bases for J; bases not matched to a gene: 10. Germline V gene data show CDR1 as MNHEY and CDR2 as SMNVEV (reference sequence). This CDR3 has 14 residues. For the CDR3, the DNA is TGTGCCAGCAGTCCCCAAGGGGGCAACGGTGGCTACACCTTC. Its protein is CASSPQGGNGGYTF.

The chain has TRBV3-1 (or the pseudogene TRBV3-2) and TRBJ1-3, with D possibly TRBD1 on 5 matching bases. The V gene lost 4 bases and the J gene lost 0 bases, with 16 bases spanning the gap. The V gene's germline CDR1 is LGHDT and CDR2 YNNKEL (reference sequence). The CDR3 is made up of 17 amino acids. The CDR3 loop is CASSPILGQGSGNTIYF. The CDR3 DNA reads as TGTGCCAGCAGCCCCATATTGGGGCAGGGCTCTGGAAACACCATATATTTT.

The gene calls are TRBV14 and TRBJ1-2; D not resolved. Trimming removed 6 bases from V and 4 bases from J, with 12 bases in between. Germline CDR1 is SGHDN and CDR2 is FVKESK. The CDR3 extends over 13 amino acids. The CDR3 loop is CASSYDGIYGYTF. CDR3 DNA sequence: TGTGCCAGCAGTTACGACGGAATCTATGGCTACACCTTC.

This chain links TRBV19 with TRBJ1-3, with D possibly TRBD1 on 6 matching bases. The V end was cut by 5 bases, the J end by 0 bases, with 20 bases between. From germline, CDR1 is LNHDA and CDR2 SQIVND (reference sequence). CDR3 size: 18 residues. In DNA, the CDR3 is TGTGCCAGTAGTCCCATCACCGACAGGATCCTCTCTGGAAACACCATATATTTT. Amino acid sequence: CASSPITDRILSGNTIYF.

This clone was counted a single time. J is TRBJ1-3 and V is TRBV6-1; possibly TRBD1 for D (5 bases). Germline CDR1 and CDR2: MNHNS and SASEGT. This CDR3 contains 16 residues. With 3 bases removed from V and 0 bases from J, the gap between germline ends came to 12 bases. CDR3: CASSERGRSSGNTIYF. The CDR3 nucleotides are TGTGCCAGCAGTGAGCGGGGCAGGTCCTCTGGAAACACCATATATTTT.

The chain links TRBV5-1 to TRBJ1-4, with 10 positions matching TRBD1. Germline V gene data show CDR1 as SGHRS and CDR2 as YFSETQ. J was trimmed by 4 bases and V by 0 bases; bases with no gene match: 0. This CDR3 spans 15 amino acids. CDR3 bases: TGCGCCAGCAGCTTGGGGGACAGGGGTAATGAAAAACTGTTTTTT. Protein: CASSLGDRGNEKLFF.

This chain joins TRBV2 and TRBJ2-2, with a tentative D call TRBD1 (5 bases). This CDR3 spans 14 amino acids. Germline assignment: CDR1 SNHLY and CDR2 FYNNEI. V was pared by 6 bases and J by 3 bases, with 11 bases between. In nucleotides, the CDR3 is TGTGCCAGCAGAGCGCAGGGATACACCGGGGAGCTGTTTTTT. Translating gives CASRAQGYTGELFF.

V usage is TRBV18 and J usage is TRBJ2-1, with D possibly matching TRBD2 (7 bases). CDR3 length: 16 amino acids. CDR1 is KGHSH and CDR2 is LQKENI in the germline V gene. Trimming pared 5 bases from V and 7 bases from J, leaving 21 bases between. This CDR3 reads CASSDEQGGGTNEQFF. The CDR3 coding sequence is TGTGCCAGCTCAGACGAACAGGGAGGGGGGACAAATGAGCAGTTCTTC. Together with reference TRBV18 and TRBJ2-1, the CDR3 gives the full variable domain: NAGVMQNPRHLVRRRGQEARLRCSPMKGHSHVYWYRQLPEEGLKFMVYLQKENIIDESGMPKERFSAEFPKEGPSILRIQQVVRGDSAAYFCASSDEQGGGTNEQFFGPGTRLTVL.

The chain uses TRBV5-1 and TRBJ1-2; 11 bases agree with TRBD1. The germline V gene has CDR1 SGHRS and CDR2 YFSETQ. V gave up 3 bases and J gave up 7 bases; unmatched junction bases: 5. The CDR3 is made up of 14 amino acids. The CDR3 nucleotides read TGCGCCAGCAGCTCGGGACAGGGGGAAGGTGGCTACACCTTC. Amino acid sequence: CASSSGQGEGGYTF.

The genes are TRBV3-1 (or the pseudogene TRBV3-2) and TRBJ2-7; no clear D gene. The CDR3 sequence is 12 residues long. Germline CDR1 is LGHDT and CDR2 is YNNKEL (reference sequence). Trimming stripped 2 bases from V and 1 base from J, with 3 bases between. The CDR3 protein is CASSQTSYEQYF. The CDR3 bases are TGTGCCAGCAGCCAAACGTCCTACGAGCAGTACTTC.

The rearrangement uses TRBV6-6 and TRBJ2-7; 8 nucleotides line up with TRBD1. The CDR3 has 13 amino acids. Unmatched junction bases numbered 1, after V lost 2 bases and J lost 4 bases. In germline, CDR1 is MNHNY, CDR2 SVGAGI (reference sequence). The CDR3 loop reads CASSYDRGYEQYF. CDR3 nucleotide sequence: TGTGCCAGCAGTTACGACAGGGGATACGAGCAGTACTTC.

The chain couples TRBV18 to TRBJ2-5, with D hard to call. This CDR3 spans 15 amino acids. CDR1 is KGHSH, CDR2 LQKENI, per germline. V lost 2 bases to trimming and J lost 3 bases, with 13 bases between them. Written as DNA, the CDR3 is TGTGCCAGCTCACCATCCAAAGCAACGGAAGAGACCCAGTACTTC. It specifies CASSPSKATEETQYF.

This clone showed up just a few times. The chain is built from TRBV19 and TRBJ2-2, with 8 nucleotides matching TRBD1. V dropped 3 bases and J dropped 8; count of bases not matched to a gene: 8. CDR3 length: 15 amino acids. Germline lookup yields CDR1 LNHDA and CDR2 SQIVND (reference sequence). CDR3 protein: CASSIGQGGVGELFF. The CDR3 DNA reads TGTGCCAGTAGTATCGGACAGGGCGGGGTAGGGGAGCTGTTTTTT.

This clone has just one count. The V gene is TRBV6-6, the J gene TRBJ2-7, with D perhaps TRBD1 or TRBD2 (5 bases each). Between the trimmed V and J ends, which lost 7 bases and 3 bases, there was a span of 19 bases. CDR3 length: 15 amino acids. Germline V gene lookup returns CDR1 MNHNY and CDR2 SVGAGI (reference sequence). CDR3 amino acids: CASTPAAGTIYEQYF. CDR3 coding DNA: TGTGCCAGCACCCCCGCGGCAGGGACGATCTACGAGCAGTACTTC.

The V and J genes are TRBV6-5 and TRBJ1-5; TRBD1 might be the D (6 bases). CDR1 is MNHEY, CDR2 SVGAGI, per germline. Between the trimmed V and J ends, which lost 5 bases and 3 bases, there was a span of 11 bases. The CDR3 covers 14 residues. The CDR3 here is CASSRTAINQPQHF. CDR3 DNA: TGTGCCAGCAGTCGGACAGCAATCAATCAGCCCCAGCATTTT.